The 17 T cell receptor beta chains listed next were all sequenced from one sample in a study of blood T cells in healthy people across ages. Primed by a sample-barcoded 5' primer and a J-beta primer mix, a second PCR proceeded for roughly 7 to 11 cycles. One entry per CDR3 protein results from TCRdb running MiXCR on the 5' RACE reads. The sample includes 600,000 to 1,000,000 distinct CDR3 sequences, 58% seen only once; the top ten take over 20%. Source material: blood. The receptors were gathered from a man aged 30 to 39 in good health.

The chain uses TRBV9 and TRBJ2-5; 9 nucleotides line up with TRBD1. The end of the DNA aligns better with TRBJ2-7, so the J call may be wrong. This CDR3 spans 14 amino acids. CDR1 and CDR2 from the germline V gene are SGDLS and YYNGEE. CDR3 sequence (DNA): TGTGCCAGCAGCGCAACCGGGACAGGGAACGAGCAGTACTTC. This encodes CASSATGTGNEQYF.

This clonotype has more than one count but fewer than ten. This chain uses TRBV2 with TRBJ1-1, with 10 bases aligning to TRBD1. This CDR3 region has 14 residues. V trimming: 6 bases; J trimming: 9 bases; junction bases outside the gene matches: 10. Germline-derived CDR1 and CDR2 are SNHLY and FYNNEI. The CDR3 spells CASRDEQTGGKAFF. The DNA of the CDR3 is TGTGCCAGCAGAGACGAACAGACAGGGGGCAAAGCTTTCTTT.

This clonotype was seen a handful of times. The chain employs TRBV5-5 and TRBJ2-4, with D possibly matching TRBD2 (7 bases). The CDR3 is 16 amino acids. Looked up from germline, CDR1 is SGHKS and CDR2 is YYEKEE (reference sequence). Trimming left V 4 bases short and J 6 bases short, with 20 bases between. CDR3: CASSQTGGIGRNIQYF. The CDR3 DNA reads TGTGCCAGCAGCCAAACGGGGGGCATTGGCAGAAACATTCAGTACTTC. The full variable domain, completed using reference TRBV5-5 and TRBJ2-4, is DAGVTQSPTHLIKTRGQQVTLRCSPISGHKSVSWYQQVLGQGPQFIFQYYEKEERGRGNFPDRFSARQFPNYSSELNVNALLLGDSALYLCASSQTGGIGRNIQYFGAGTRLSVL.

This clonotype was seen only a few times. The genes are TRBV20-1 and TRBJ2-5; D gene ambiguous. This CDR3 comprises 12 residues. Between the trimmed V and J ends, which lost 4 bases and 11 bases, there was a span of 17 bases. Germline-derived CDR1 and CDR2 are DFQATT and SNEGSKA (reference sequence). The CDR3 DNA follows: TGCAGTGCTACCCCAGTAGGGCTCGTGCAGTACTTC. The encoded protein is CSATPVGLVQYF.

This sequence joins TRBV25-1 and TRBJ1-4; tentatively, D is TRBD1 (5 bases). The germline V gene has CDR1 MGHDK and CDR2 SYGVNS. The CDR3 is 14 residues long. Trimming removed 2 bases from V and 3 bases from J, with 7 bases in between. Written as DNA, the CDR3 is TGTGCCAGCAGTGAACGGGACTCTAATGAAAAACTGTTTTTT. Translation gives CASSERDSNEKLFF.

The chain combines TRBV13 with TRBJ2-1, with TRBD2 as a possible D gene (5 bases). This CDR3 spans 16 amino acids. With 2 bases removed from V and 1 base from J, the gap between germline ends came to 12 bases. Germline CDR1 is PRHDT and CDR2 is FYEKMQ (reference sequence). The CDR3, as DNA: TGTGCCAGCAGCTTAAACCCTAGCCAATCCTACAATGAGCAGTTCTTC. Amino acid sequence: CASSLNPSQSYNEQFF.

This sequence joins TRBV30 and TRBJ2-1; tentative D call: TRBD1 (5 bases). CDR1 and CDR2 from the germline V gene are GTSNPN and SVGIG (reference sequence). CDR3 length: 13 amino acids. V lost 0 bases and J lost 6, with 9 bases in between. The CDR3 region is CAWSVGVGNEQFF. In nucleotides, the CDR3 is TGTGCCTGGAGTGTAGGGGTGGGCAATGAGCAGTTCTTC.

The chain is built from TRBV20-1 and TRBJ2-5, with 8 bases that match TRBD2. The CDR3 contains 13 residues. In germline, CDR1 is DFQATT, CDR2 SNEGSKA (reference sequence). After removal of 8 bases from V and 2 bases from J, the junction contained 7 bases not matched to a gene. CDR3 residues: CSHLAGQQETQYF. The CDR3, as DNA: TGCAGTCATTTAGCGGGACAACAAGAGACCCAGTACTTC.

The J gene is TRBJ2-4, the V gene TRBV20-1; 12 bases align to TRBD2. Germline V CDR1 and CDR2: DFQATT, SNEGSKA (reference sequence). The CDR3 totals 17 residues. Trimming removed 6 bases from V and 13 bases from J; junction bases left unmatched: 22. In nucleotides, the CDR3 is TGCAGTGCCAAGACTAGCGGGAGTCCACTAGAATCCCTAGAGCAGTACTTC. This gives the protein CSAKTSGSPLESLEQYF.

The genes are TRBV10-3 and TRBJ2-7, with D possibly called TRBD1 or TRBD2 (7 bases each). The ends were cut back, 10 bases at V and 9 bases at J, with 22 bases in the middle. The CDR3 covers 13 residues. Germline CDR1 is ENHRY and CDR2 is SYGVKD. The CDR3 DNA reads TGTGCCAACGGTGAAGACAGGGAGGGTAGGCAGTACTTC. It translates to CANGEDREGRQYF.

This clonotype was recorded at least ten times. This sequence joins TRBV25-1 and TRBJ2-1; TRBD1 or TRBD2 may be the D gene (5 bases each). V was clipped by 0 bases and J by 9 bases, with 15 bases between them. The germline gives CDR1 MGHDK, CDR2 SYGVNS. The CDR3 spans 15 residues. As DNA, the CDR3 is TGTGCCAGCAGTGAATATTTGGGGACCACGAGTGAGCAGTTCTTC. This sequence encodes CASSEYLGTTSEQFF.

A single count supports this clonotype. Compared with germline, one end of the junction differs, possibly owing to a read error. The chain carries TRBV7-3 and TRBJ2-3; maybe TRBD2 (5 bases). Germline V gene data show CDR1 as SGHTA and CDR2 as FQGTGA. The CDR3 has 15 amino acids. As DNA, the CDR3 is TGTGCCGGCAGCTTAAGCGGCCTCGGCACAGATACGCAGTATTTT. This encodes CAGSLSGLGTDTQYF.

The chain uses TRBV10-3 and TRBJ2-1; D is perhaps TRBD2 (6 bases). Germline values: CDR1 ENHRY, CDR2 SYGVKD. Deletions cut 4 bases from V and 4 bases from J, with 14 bases between. The CDR3 runs to 15 residues. The CDR3 nucleotides are TGTGCCATCAGTGTCGCACTAGCAACTTACAATGAGCAGTTCTTC. Its translation: CAISVALATYNEQFF.

DNA of the CDR3: TGTGCCAGCAGTTTAATCGGTCGGCAGTTCTTC. This codes for CASSLIGRQFF. The chain recombines TRBV28 with TRBJ2-1; D gene uncertain. The CDR3 contains 11 residues. Per the germline V gene, CDR1 is MDHEN and CDR2 is SYDVKM. Trimming cost V 2 bases and J 12 bases, with 8 bases left between them. Complete variable domain (other parts from reference TRBV28 and TRBJ2-1): DVKVTQSSRYLVKRTGEKVFLECVQDMDHENMFWYRQDPGLGLRLIYFSYDVKMKEKGDIPEGYSVSREKKERFSLILESASTNQTSMYLCASSLIGRQFFGPGTRLTVL.

The chain has TRBV10-3 and TRBJ1-1; D unresolved. Trimming shortened V by 6 bases and J by 8 bases, and 13 bases separated the two germline ends. CDR1 is ENHRY and CDR2 is SYGVKD in the germline V gene. This CDR3 spans 12 amino acids. DNA for the CDR3: TGTGCCATCAGGGATAACGAGTGGGAAGCTTTCTTT. Protein product: CAIRDNEWEAFF.

This clonotype was found a few times. V and J are TRBV7-3 and TRBJ2-5, with 9 bases identical to TRBD1. The DNA end lines up better with TRBJ2-7; the J call may be wrong. Per germline, CDR1 SGHTA and CDR2 FQGTGA. This CDR3 is built from 12 residues. CDR3 loop: CASSMTGGEQYF. CDR3 bases: TGTGCCAGCAGCATGACAGGGGGCGAGCAGTACTTC.

There are many counts of this clonotype. The chain links TRBV27 to TRBJ2-1; 9 bases map to TRBD2. This CDR3 is built from 15 residues. Germline assignment: CDR1 MNHEY and CDR2 SMNVEV (reference sequence). After removal of 6 bases from V and 0 bases from J, the junction contained 3 bases not matched to a gene. CDR3 protein: CASSFSGSSYNEQFF. The CDR3 region has the DNA TGTGCCAGCAGCTTTAGCGGGAGCTCCTACAATGAGCAGTTCTTC.